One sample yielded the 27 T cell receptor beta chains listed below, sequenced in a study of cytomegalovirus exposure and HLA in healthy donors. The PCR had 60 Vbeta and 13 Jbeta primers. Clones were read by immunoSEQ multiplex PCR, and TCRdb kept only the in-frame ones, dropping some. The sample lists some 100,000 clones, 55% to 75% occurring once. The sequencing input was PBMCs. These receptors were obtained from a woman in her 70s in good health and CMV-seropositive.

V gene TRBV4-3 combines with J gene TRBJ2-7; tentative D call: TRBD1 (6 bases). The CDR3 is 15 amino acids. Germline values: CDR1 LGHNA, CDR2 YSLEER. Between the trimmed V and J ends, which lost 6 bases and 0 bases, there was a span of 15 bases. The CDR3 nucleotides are TGCGCCAGCAGTCTCCGGGACACGAGCTCCTACGAGCAGTACTTC. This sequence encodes CASSLRDTSSYEQYF.

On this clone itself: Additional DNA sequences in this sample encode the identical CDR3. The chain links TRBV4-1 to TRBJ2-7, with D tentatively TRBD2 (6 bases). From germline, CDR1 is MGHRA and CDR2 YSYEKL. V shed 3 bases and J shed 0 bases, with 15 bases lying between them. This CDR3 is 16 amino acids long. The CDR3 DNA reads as TGCGCCAGCAGCCAGGATTGGCCCGGGAGCTCCTACGAGCAGTACTTC. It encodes CASSQDWPGSSYEQYF.

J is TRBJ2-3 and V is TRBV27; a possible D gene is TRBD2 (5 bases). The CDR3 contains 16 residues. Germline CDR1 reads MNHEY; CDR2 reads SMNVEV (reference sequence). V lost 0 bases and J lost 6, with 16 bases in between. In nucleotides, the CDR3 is TGTGCCAGCAGTTTATCTTTCCGGGGAGCCGCGGATACGCAGTATTTT. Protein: CASSLSFRGAADTQYF.

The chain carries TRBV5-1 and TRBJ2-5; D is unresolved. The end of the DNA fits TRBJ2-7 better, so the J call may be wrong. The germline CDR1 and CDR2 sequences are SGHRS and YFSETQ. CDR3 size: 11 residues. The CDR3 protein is CASSSSYEQYF. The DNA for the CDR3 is TGCGCCAGCAGCTCATCCTACGAGCAGTACTTC.

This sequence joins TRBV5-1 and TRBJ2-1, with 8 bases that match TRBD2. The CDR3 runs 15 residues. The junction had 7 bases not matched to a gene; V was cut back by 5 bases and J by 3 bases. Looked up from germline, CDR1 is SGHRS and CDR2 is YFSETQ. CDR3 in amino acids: CASRYLAGGYNEQFF. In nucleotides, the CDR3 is TGCGCCAGCAGATATCTAGCGGGCGGCTACAATGAGCAGTTCTTC.

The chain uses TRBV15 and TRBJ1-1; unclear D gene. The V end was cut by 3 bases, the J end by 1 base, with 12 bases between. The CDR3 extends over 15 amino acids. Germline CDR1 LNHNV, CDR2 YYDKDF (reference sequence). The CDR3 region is CATSSRSQPNTEAFF. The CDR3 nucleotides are TGTGCCACCAGCAGTAGGAGCCAGCCGAACACTGAAGCTTTCTTT.

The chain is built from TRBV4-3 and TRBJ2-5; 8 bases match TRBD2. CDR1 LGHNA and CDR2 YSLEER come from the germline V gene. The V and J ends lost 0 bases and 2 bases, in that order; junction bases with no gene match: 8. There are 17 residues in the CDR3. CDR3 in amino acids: CASSQDMPSGRQETQYF. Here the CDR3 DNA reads TGCGCCAGCAGCCAAGATATGCCTAGCGGGCGTCAAGAGACCCAGTACTTC.

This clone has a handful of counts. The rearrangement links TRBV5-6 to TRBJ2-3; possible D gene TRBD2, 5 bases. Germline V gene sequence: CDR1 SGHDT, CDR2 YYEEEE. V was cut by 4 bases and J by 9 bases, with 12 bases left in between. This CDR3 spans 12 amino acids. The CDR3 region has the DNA TGTGCCAGCAGCGACGGGATCACCACGCAGTATTTT. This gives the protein CASSDGITTQYF.

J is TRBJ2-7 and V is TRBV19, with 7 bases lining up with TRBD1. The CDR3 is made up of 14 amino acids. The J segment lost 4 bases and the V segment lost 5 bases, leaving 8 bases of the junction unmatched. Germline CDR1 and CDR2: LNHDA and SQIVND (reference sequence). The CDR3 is CASSSALTGYEQYF. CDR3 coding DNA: TGTGCCAGTAGTTCCGCCCTGACAGGGTACGAGCAGTACTTC.

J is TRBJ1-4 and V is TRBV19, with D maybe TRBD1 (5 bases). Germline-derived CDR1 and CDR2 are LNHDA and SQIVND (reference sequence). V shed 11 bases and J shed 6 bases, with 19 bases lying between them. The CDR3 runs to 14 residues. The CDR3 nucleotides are TGTGCCGTAGAGTCAGGGCATAGAGATGAAAAACTGTTTTTT. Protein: CAVESGHRDEKLFF.

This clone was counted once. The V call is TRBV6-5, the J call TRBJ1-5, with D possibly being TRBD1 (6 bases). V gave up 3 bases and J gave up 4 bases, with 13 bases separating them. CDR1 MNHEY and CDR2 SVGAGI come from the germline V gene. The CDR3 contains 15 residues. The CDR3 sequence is CASSYSVQGNQPQHF. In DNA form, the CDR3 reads TGTGCCAGCAGTTATTCGGTGCAGGGGAATCAGCCCCAGCATTTT.

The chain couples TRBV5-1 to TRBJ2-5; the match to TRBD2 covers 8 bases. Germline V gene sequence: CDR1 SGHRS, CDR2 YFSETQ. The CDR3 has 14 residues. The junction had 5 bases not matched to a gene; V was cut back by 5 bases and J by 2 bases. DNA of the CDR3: TGCGCCAGCAGAGCGAGCGGGGGACAAGAGACCCAGTACTTC. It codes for CASRASGGQETQYF.

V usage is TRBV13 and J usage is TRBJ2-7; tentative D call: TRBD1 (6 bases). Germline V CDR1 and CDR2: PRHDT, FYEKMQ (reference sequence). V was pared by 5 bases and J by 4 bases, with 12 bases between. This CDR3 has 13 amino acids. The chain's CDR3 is CASSIRGRYEQYF. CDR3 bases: TGTGCCAGCAGCATCAGGGGCAGGTACGAGCAGTACTTC.

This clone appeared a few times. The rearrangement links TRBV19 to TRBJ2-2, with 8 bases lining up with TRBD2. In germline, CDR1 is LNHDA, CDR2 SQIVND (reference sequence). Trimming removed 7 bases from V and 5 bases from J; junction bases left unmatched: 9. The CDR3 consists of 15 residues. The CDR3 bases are TGTGCCAGTACATCTCGGGGGGGGGTTACCGGGGAGCTGTTTTTT. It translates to CASTSRGGVTGELFF.

The CDR3 DNA is TGCGCCAGCAGCTCCCAGGGTGGGGGGGCTCCGGAGACCCAGTACTTC. Encoded protein: CASSSQGGGAPETQYF. The V gene is TRBV5-1, the J gene TRBJ2-5, with a possible D match to TRBD2 (7 bases). The CDR3 is 16 amino acids. Germline CDR1 SGHRS, CDR2 YFSETQ. Trimming pared 3 bases from V and 5 bases from J, leaving 20 bases between.

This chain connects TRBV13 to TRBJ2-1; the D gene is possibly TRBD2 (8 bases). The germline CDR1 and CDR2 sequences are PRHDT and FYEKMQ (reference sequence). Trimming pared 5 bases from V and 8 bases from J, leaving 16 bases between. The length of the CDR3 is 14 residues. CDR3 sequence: CASSRGGGGYEQFF. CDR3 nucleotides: TGTGCCAGCAGCCGAGGGGGCGGGGGGTATGAGCAGTTCTTC.

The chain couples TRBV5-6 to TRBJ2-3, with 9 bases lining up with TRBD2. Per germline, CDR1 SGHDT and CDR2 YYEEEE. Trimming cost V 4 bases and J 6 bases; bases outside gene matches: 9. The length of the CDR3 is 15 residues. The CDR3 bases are TGTGCCAGCAGCCCCGCGGGGGGGCTAGGGGATACGCAGTATTTT. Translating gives CASSPAGGLGDTQYF.

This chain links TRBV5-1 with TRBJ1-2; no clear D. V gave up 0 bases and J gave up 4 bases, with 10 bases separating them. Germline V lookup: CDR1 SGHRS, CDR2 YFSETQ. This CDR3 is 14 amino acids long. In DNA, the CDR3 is TGCGCCAGCAGCTTGGGAGGTCAAGTCTATGGCTACACCTTC. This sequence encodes CASSLGGQVYGYTF.

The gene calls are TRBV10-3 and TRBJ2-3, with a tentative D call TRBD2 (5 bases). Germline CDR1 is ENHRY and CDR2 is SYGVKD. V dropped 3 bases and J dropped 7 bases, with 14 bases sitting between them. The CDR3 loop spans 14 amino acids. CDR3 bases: TGTGCCATCAGTGAAAACCTAGCCGGGAATACGCAGTATTTT. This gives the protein CAISENLAGNTQYF.

This CDR3 reads CASSPNRETQYF. CDR3 nucleotides: TGTGCCAGCTCACCAAACAGGGAGACCCAGTACTTC. The V and J genes are TRBV18 and TRBJ2-5; weak D call: TRBD1 (5 bases). Per the germline V gene, CDR1 is KGHSH and CDR2 is LQKENI. V gave up 2 bases and J gave up 5 bases, with 6 bases separating them. The CDR3 covers 12 residues.

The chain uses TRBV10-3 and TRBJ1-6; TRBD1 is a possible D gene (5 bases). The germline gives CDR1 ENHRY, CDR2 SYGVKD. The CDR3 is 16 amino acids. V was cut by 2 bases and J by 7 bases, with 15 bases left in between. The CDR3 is CAISEGTPRTNSPLHF. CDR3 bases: TGTGCCATCAGTGAGGGGACTCCCAGGACAAATTCACCCCTCCACTTT.

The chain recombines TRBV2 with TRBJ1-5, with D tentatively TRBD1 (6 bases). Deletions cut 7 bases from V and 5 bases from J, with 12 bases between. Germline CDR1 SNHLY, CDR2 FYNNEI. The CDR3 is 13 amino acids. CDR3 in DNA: TGTGCCAGCAATTGGGGGCTCTATCAGCCCCAGCATTTT. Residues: CASNWGLYQPQHF.

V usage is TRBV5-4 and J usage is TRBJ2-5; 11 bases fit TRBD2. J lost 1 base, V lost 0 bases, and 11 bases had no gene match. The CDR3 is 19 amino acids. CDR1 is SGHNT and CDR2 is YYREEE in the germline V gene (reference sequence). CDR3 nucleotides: TGTGCCAGCAGCTTGGCCACAGCGAGACTAGCGGGATTCCAAGAGACCCAGTACTTC. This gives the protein CASSLATARLAGFQETQYF.

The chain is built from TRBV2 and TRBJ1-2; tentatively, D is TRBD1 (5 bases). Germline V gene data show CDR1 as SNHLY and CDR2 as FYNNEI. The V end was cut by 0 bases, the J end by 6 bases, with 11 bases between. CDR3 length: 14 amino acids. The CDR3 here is CASSEARRADGYTF. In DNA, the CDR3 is TGTGCCAGCAGTGAAGCGCGCAGGGCCGATGGCTACACCTTC.

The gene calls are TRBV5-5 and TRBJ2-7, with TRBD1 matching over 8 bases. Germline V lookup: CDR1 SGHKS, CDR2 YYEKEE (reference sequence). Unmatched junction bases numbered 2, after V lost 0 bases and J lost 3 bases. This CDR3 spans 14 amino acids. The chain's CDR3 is CASSLGQGYYEQYF. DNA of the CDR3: TGTGCCAGCAGCTTGGGACAGGGGTACTACGAGCAGTACTTC.

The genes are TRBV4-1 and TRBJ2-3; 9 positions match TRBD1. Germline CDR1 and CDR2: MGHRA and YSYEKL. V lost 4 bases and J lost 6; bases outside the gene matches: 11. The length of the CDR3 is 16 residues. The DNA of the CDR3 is TGCGCCAGCAGCCCCCGGAGCGGGACAGGGTTTGATACGCAGTATTTT. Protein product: CASSPRSGTGFDTQYF.

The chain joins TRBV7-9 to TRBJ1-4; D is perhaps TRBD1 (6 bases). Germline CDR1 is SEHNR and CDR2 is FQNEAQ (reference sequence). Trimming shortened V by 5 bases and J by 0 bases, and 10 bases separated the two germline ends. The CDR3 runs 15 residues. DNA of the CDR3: TGTGCCAGCAGCGCAGGGGATCCAACTAATGAAAAACTGTTTTTT. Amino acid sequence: CASSAGDPTNEKLFF.